This T cell receptor beta chain was retrieved from a study of control samples from healthy donors and cancer patients. Profiling relied on immunoSEQ multiplex PCR, and the TCRdb table lists in-frame clones only, not all of them. This sample has some 71,000 clones, with more than 75% found just once. This TCR was recovered from a woman between 45 and 65 years old with head and neck cancer. Sequences were obtained from PBMCs.

The CDR3 DNA sequence: TGTGCCAGCAGTCTTTTGGATTACAATGAGCAGTTCTTC. Encoded protein: CASSLLDYNEQFF. The chain recombines TRBV2 with TRBJ2-1; no definite D call. The CDR3 is made up of 13 amino acids. Trimming removed 5 bases at V and 4 bases at J, with 9 bases between. The germline gives CDR1 SNHLY, CDR2 FYNNEI.